These 10 T cell receptor beta chains originate from one sample sequenced in a study of blood T cell repertoires in COVID-19. Sequenced by immunoSEQ multiplex PCR; TCRdb stores in-frame clones only, minus some. The data hold roughly 280,000 clones, with more than 85% observed a single time. The sample consisted of peripheral blood. These receptors were collected from a woman aged 60-75 years with COVID-19, enrolled during active disease.

The chain uses TRBV29-1 and TRBJ1-4; TRBD1 matches 7 bases. Germline-derived CDR1 and CDR2 are SQVTM and ANQGSEA. Trimming took 6 bases from V and 7 from J; bases not matched to a gene: 2. This CDR3 is built from 11 residues. The CDR3 DNA sequence: TGCAGCGTGAACAGGGGTGAAAAACTGTTTTTT. Translation: CSVNRGEKLFF. Using reference TRBV29-1 and TRBJ1-4 for the parts outside the CDR3, the full variable domain is SAVISQKPSRDICQRGTSLTIQCQVDSQVTMMFWYRQQPGQSLTLIATANQGSEATYESGFVIDKFPISRPNLTFSTLTVSNMSPEDSSIYLCSVNRGEKLFFGSGTQLSVL.

This clone was seen ten or more times. This rearrangement joins TRBV21-1 to TRBJ1-5; the table's D call, TRBD1, was not checked against the DNA. TRBV21-1 is given as a pseudogene. The length of the CDR3 is 16 residues. The CDR3 reads CASSKKVGRSTQPQHF. CDR3 sequence (DNA): TGTGCCAGCAGCAAAAAAGTTGGCAGGTCCACCCAGCCCCAGCATTTT.

This clone was found a few times. This rearrangement joins TRBV30 to TRBJ1-2; D perhaps matches TRBD1 (5 bases). Germline values: CDR1 GTSNPN, CDR2 SVGIG (reference sequence). The CDR3 totals 18 residues. Trimming left V 2 bases short and J 8 bases short, with 30 bases between. The CDR3 spells CAWSQTFGWQGISFGYTF. The CDR3 DNA reads as TGTGCCTGGAGTCAAACCTTCGGATGGCAGGGTATTAGTTTCGGCTACACCTTC.

The chain employs TRBV27 and TRBJ2-5; possibly TRBD2 for D (6 bases). CDR1 MNHEY and CDR2 SMNVEV come from the germline V gene (reference sequence). The ends were cut back, 6 bases at V and 3 bases at J, with 17 bases in the middle. This CDR3 comprises 15 residues. CDR3 bases: TGTGCCAGCAGGGACGCGGGTGCGGGGAAAGAGACCCAGTACTTC. As protein: CASRDAGAGKETQYF.

The rearrangement links TRBV27 to TRBJ2-7; 8 bases map to TRBD2. CDR3 size: 15 residues. CDR1 is MNHEY and CDR2 is SMNVEV in the germline V gene (reference sequence). V was clipped by 5 bases and J by 0 bases; unmatched bases: 6. The CDR3 here is CASSLQSGSSYEQYF. CDR3 nucleotides: TGTGCCAGCAGTCTCCAAAGCGGGAGCTCCTACGAGCAGTACTTC.

The chain links TRBV2 to TRBJ2-2, with D possibly matching TRBD1 (5 bases). Per germline, CDR1 SNHLY and CDR2 FYNNEI. The CDR3 has 15 residues. Trimming took 4 bases from V and 4 from J, leaving 13 bases between them. CDR3 bases: TGTGCCAGCAGTGCGCAGGGTGGTGGCACCGGGGAGCTGTTTTTT. Translating it yields CASSAQGGGTGELFF.

V usage is TRBV6-6 and J usage is TRBJ2-7; D uncertain. From germline, CDR1 is MNHNY and CDR2 SVGAGI (reference sequence). V shed 5 bases and J shed 0 bases, with 32 bases lying between them. This CDR3 contains 21 residues. DNA of the CDR3: TGTGCCAGCAGTCCACGACTGGCCCCGAGCGCAACTCCGCGGTACTCCTACGAGCAGTACTTC. Encoded protein: CASSPRLAPSATPRYSYEQYF.

CDR3 DNA sequence: TGTGCCATCAGGGGAAGGAGATCGGGGTCACGCGGGGACTACGAGCAGTACTTC. Translated: CAIRGRRSGSRGDYEQYF. This chain connects TRBV10-3 to TRBJ2-7; a weak D match, TRBD2 (6 bases). This CDR3 is 18 amino acids long. V was cut by 6 bases and J by 3 bases, with 27 bases left in between. The germline V gene has CDR1 ENHRY and CDR2 SYGVKD.

CDR3 nucleotide sequence: TGTGCCAGCTCACCACCAGGACTAGCGGGAGTTAACTACGAGCAGTACTTC. Protein sequence: CASSPPGLAGVNYEQYF. The V call is TRBV18, the J call TRBJ2-7, with 13 bases identical to TRBD2. The ends lost 0 bases at V and 3 bases at J; junction bases unmatched: 5. CDR1 and CDR2 from the germline V gene are KGHSH and LQKENI. The CDR3 runs 17 residues.

This clone was detected only once. The chain uses TRBV7-3 and TRBJ2-7; 7 bases are a match to TRBD1. This CDR3 is 12 amino acids long. V lost 4 bases, J lost 5 bases, and 2 bases stayed unmatched. Germline CDR1 and CDR2: SGHTA and FQGTGA. The CDR3 reads CASSSGQDEQYF. The CDR3 DNA reads as TGTGCCAGCAGCTCCGGACAGGACGAGCAGTACTTC. Variable domain in full (rest from reference TRBV7-3 and TRBJ2-7): GAGVSQTPSNKVTEKGKYVELRCDPISGHTALYWYRQSLGQGPEFLIYFQGTGAADDSGLPNDRFFAVRPEGSVSTLKIQRTERGDSAVYLCASSSGQDEQYFGPGTRLTVT.